These 27 T cell receptor beta chains were all obtained from the same sample, sequenced in a study of early T cells in non-severe SARS-CoV-2 infection. Using its own MiXCR run on the 5' RACE reads, TCRdb lists one record per CDR3 protein. The table lists roughly 86,000 distinct CDR3 sequences, around 5.6% of them singletons, with just under 8% in the top ten. Sequenced: whole blood. The receptors shown here come from an adult who was a healthcare worker with PCR-confirmed SARS-CoV-2 infection or an uninfected control (not recorded which).

CDR3 nucleotides: TGTGCCAGCAGTTTTTGGCCCCAGGGAGATGAGCAGTTCTTC. Its protein product is CASSFWPQGDEQFF. The chain is built from TRBV12-3 or TRBV12-4 and TRBJ2-1; D assignment may be TRBD1 or TRBD2 (5 bases each). Trimming removed 3 bases at V and 8 bases at J, with 14 bases between. This CDR3 spans 14 amino acids.

The V and J genes are TRBV6-5 and TRBJ1-6, with D unclear. V lost 9 bases, J lost 4 bases, and 7 bases lay in between. There are 12 residues in the CDR3. CDR1 is MNHEY, CDR2 SVGAGI, per germline. The CDR3 is CASHDYNSPLHF. The CDR3 DNA follows: TGTGCCAGTCACGATTATAATTCACCCCTCCACTTT.

Ten or more counts support this clonotype. DNA of the CDR3: TGTGCCAGCAGCTTCGGGGGCGGCAATGAGCAGTTCTTC. It translates to CASSFGGGNEQFF. This chain links TRBV7-9 with TRBJ2-1; D may correspond to TRBD1 or TRBD2 (6 bases each). From germline, CDR1 is SEHNR and CDR2 FQNEAQ (reference sequence). V was shortened by 3 bases and J by 6 bases, with 9 bases between the two germline ends. The CDR3 runs 13 residues.

The table lists this clonotype with a few counts. The chain links TRBV5-4 to TRBJ2-3, with 15 bases identical to TRBD2. Germline V CDR1 and CDR2: SGHNT, YYREEE (reference sequence). Trimming cost V 2 bases and J 6 bases; bases outside gene matches: 4. CDR3 length: 16 amino acids. The CDR3, as DNA: TGTGCCAGCAGCTTACCGGGACTAGCGGGGGGCGATACGCAGTATTTT. Translated, it gives CASSLPGLAGGDTQYF. The variable domain in full, with the rest retrieved from reference TRBV5-4 and TRBJ2-3, is ETGVTQSPTHLIKTRGQQVTLRCSSQSGHNTVSWYQQALGQGPQFIFQYYREEENGRGNFPPRFSGLQFPNYSSELNVNALELDDSALYLCASSLPGLAGGDTQYFGPGTRLTVL.

This clonotype has just a few counts. V is TRBV25-1 and J is TRBJ2-1; 9 nucleotides align to TRBD1. The germline V gene has CDR1 MGHDK and CDR2 SYGVNS. The CDR3 length is 16 residues. V gave up 1 base and J gave up 1 base; unmatched junction bases: 2. The CDR3 DNA sequence: TGTGCCAGCAGTGAATCGACAGGGGGGTCCTACAATGAGCAGTTCTTC. Translating it yields CASSESTGGSYNEQFF.

This clonotype was recorded a few times. The V gene is TRBV7-6, the J gene TRBJ2-2, with 8 nucleotides matching TRBD1. V gave up 6 bases and J gave up 4 bases; unmatched junction bases: 4. The CDR3 is 14 residues long. CDR1 is SGHVS, CDR2 FNYEAQ, per germline. CDR3: CASRADRVTGELFF. For the CDR3, the DNA is TGTGCCAGCAGGGCGGACAGGGTCACCGGGGAGCTGTTTTTT.

This clonotype has only a few counts. The V call is TRBV10-3, the J call TRBJ2-2; D gene ambiguous. The V and J ends lost 10 bases and 3 bases respectively, with 15 bases between them. Germline values: CDR1 ENHRY, CDR2 SYGVKD. The CDR3 spans 14 residues. This chain's CDR3 is CATAGRIYTGELFF. The DNA for the CDR3 is TGTGCCACGGCCGGCCGAATTTACACCGGGGAGCTGTTTTTT.

The V and J genes are TRBV7-2 and TRBJ1-2; D is undetermined. The germline V gene has CDR1 SGHTA and CDR2 FQGNSA. V dropped 0 bases and J dropped 5 bases, with 16 bases sitting between them. This CDR3 is built from 16 residues. CDR3 sequence reads: CASSLAGSISSYGYTF. The CDR3 DNA reads TGTGCCAGCAGCTTAGCGGGCAGCATCTCTAGTTATGGCTACACCTTC. The full variable domain, its missing parts supplied by reference TRBV7-2 and TRBJ1-2, is GAGVSQSPSNKVTEKGKDVELRCDPISGHTALYWYRQSLGQGLEFLIYFQGNSAPDKSGLPSDRFSAERTGGSVSTLTIQRTQQEDSAVYLCASSLAGSISSYGYTFGSGTRLTVV.

Many counts were recorded for this clonotype. One end of the junction does not line up with germline, which may come from a read error. The chain recombines TRBV19 with TRBJ2-3; D is uncertain. The CDR3 is 13 residues long. Germline V CDR1 and CDR2: LNHDA, SQIVND (reference sequence). The CDR3 nucleotides read TGTGCCAGTAGTATAGATCTCGACACCCGGTGGGCTTTT. Translating gives CASSIDLDTRWAF.

This clonotype came up many times. V gene TRBV28 combines with J gene TRBJ2-7, with D perhaps matching TRBD1 (5 bases). The CDR3 extends over 13 amino acids. V lost 3 bases to trimming and J lost 5 bases, with 11 bases between them. Germline V CDR1 and CDR2: MDHEN, SYDVKM. The CDR3 reads CASSFRGRDEQYF. The DNA for the CDR3 is TGTGCCAGCAGTTTTAGGGGAAGGGACGAGCAGTACTTC.

This chain connects TRBV20-1 to TRBJ1-5; D gene ambiguous. The CDR3 length is 15 residues. V shed 7 bases and J shed 3 bases, with 19 bases lying between them. Germline V CDR1 and CDR2: DFQATT, SNEGSKA (reference sequence). The CDR3 region has the DNA TGCAGTGTTTGGTCGCCCGGACGGAACAATCAGCCCCAGCATTTT. It encodes CSVWSPGRNNQPQHF.

This clonotype was counted at least ten times. The V call is TRBV5-8, the J call TRBJ1-2; D is unclear. The ends were cut back, 6 bases at V and 4 bases at J, with 22 bases in the middle. CDR3 length equals 16 residues. Looked up from germline, CDR1 is SGHTS and CDR2 is YDEGEE. CDR3 amino acids: CASKIRGSPAFYGYTF. The CDR3 DNA reads as TGTGCCAGCAAAATTCGGGGATCCCCCGCTTTCTATGGCTACACCTTC. The variable domain in full, with the rest retrieved from reference TRBV5-8 and TRBJ1-2, is EAGVTQSPTHLIKTRGQQATLRCSPISGHTSVYWYQQALGLGLQFLLWYDEGEERNRGNFPPRFSGRQFPNYSSELNVNALELEDSALYLCASKIRGSPAFYGYTFGSGTRLTVV.

This clonotype was recorded at least ten times. The rearrangement links TRBV7-2 to TRBJ2-7; D is undetermined. Germline lookup yields CDR1 SGHTA and CDR2 FQGNSA. The CDR3 consists of 16 residues. The ends were cut back, 5 bases at V and 2 bases at J, with 19 bases in the middle. The CDR3 sequence is CASSVRPGVVAYEQYF. The CDR3 bases are TGTGCCAGCAGCGTACGCCCTGGGGTGGTTGCCTACGAGCAGTACTTC.

This clonotype turned up a few times. V and J are TRBV20-1 and TRBJ1-5, with D uncertain. CDR1 and CDR2 from the germline V gene are DFQATT and SNEGSKA (reference sequence). Trimming shortened V by 3 bases and J by 4 bases, and 10 bases separated the two germline ends. The CDR3 has 13 amino acids. The CDR3 DNA follows: TGCAGTGCTAGTCTGAGGGATAATCAGCCCCAGCATTTT. Protein: CSASLRDNQPQHF.

This clonotype was counted between two and nine times. J is TRBJ1-1 and V is TRBV25-1; TRBD1 might be the D (5 bases). The CDR3 sequence is 12 residues long. Between the trimmed V and J ends, which lost 6 bases and 7 bases, there was a span of 12 bases. Germline values: CDR1 MGHDK, CDR2 SYGVNS. The chain's CDR3 is CASRTGTGEAFF. CDR3 bases: TGTGCCAGCAGAACCGGGACGGGTGAAGCTTTCTTT. Combining the CDR3 with reference TRBV25-1 and TRBJ1-1 gives the whole variable domain EADIYQTPRYLVIGTGKKITLECSQTMGHDKMYWYQQDPGMELHLIHYSYGVNSTEKGDLSSESTVSRIRTEHFPLTLESARPSHTSQYLCASRTGTGEAFFGQGTRLTVV.

In this sample, this clonotype turned up a few times. The V and J genes are TRBV7-8 and TRBJ1-1; a weak D match, TRBD1 (5 bases). Germline assignment: CDR1 SGHVS and CDR2 FQNEAQ. This CDR3 has 14 amino acids. Trimming removed 5 bases from V and 2 bases from J, with 12 bases in between. This chain's CDR3 is CASSGTVGNTEAFF. The CDR3 bases are TGTGCCAGCAGCGGGACCGTGGGAAACACTGAAGCTTTCTTT.

This clonotype was counted ten times or more. The rearrangement links TRBV29-1 to TRBJ2-1, with 13 nucleotides matching TRBD2. With V trimmed by 3 bases and J by 8 bases, 4 bases remained unmatched. This CDR3 has 14 amino acids. Germline values: CDR1 SQVTM, CDR2 ANQGSEA. The CDR3 is CSVDTSGRGYEQFF. In DNA, the CDR3 is TGCAGCGTTGATACTAGCGGGAGGGGGTATGAGCAGTTCTTC.

This clonotype was found a few times. The V gene is TRBV6-1, the J gene TRBJ2-5; D might be TRBD1 (6 bases). The CDR3 contains 15 residues. CDR1 is MNHNS and CDR2 is SASEGT in the germline V gene. The V and J ends lost 3 bases and 2 bases respectively, with 13 bases between them. The DNA of the CDR3 is TGTGCCAGCAGTGATATGACAGGAGAACAAGAGACCCAGTACTTC. This sequence encodes CASSDMTGEQETQYF.

This clonotype was detected a few times. In nucleotides, the CDR3 is TGCAGTGCTAGACAATACCGGGACAGCGAAGGCAATCAGCCCCAGCATTTT. It is translated as CSARQYRDSEGNQPQHF. The V gene is TRBV20-1, the J gene TRBJ1-5; TRBD1 matches at 7 bases. Germline V lookup: CDR1 DFQATT, CDR2 SNEGSKA (reference sequence). CDR3 length: 17 amino acids. J was trimmed by 2 bases and V by 2 bases; bases with no gene match: 12.

Many counts were recorded for this clonotype. The chain links TRBV2 to TRBJ1-2; TRBD1 aligns across 9 bases. Germline trimming cut 6 bases from V and 4 bases from J; bases unmatched to any gene: 6. This CDR3 is 14 amino acids long. Germline CDR1 is SNHLY and CDR2 is FYNNEI. The chain's CDR3 is CASSDMTGGYGYTF. For the CDR3, the DNA is TGTGCCAGCAGCGATATGACAGGGGGCTATGGCTACACCTTC.

This clonotype was seen ten or more times. The gene calls are TRBV20-1 and TRBJ2-7; D perhaps matches TRBD2 (5 bases). The germline V and J ends were trimmed by 3 bases and 4 bases, with 16 bases remaining between them. The germline V gene encodes CDR1 DFQATT and CDR2 SNEGSKA (reference sequence). The CDR3 totals 14 residues. As DNA, the CDR3 is TGCAGTGCTAGTCACCGGGGTTTCATATACGAGCAGTACTTC. It encodes CSASHRGFIYEQYF.

This clonotype was seen more than once but under ten times. CDR3 in amino acids: CASSAGQTQETQYF. The CDR3 region has the DNA TGTGCCAGCAGTGCTGGACAGACCCAAGAGACCCAGTACTTC. The chain joins TRBV6-5 to TRBJ2-5; D is perhaps TRBD1 (6 bases). CDR3 length: 14 residues. Germline V gene lookup returns CDR1 MNHEY and CDR2 SVGAGI. Trimming removed 5 bases from V and 1 base from J, with 11 bases in between.

This clonotype was seen many times. The chain joins TRBV7-2 to TRBJ2-7; TRBD2 agrees at 11 bases. V lost 5 bases to trimming and J lost 6 bases; unmatched junction nucleotides: 15. The CDR3 is 17 residues long. The germline V gene has CDR1 SGHTA and CDR2 FQGNSA. CDR3 amino acids: CASSPRSSGGPLSEQYF. The CDR3 DNA reads as TGTGCCAGCAGCCCCCGATCTAGCGGGGGGCCCCTCTCCGAGCAGTACTTC.

The rearrangement links TRBV28 to TRBJ1-4; D not resolved. V lost 10 bases and J 8 bases, leaving 20 bases between the germline ends. Germline CDR1 is MDHEN and CDR2 is SYDVKM. The CDR3 totals 14 residues. The CDR3 sequence is CAIATALLREKLFF. The CDR3 region has the DNA TGTGCCATAGCGACGGCCCTTCTGAGGGAAAAACTGTTTTTT.

This clonotype was counted a few times. V is TRBV18 and J is TRBJ1-2, with TRBD1 matching 9 bases. From germline, CDR1 is KGHSH and CDR2 LQKENI. The CDR3 consists of 13 residues. The J segment lost 2 bases and the V segment lost 6 bases, leaving 1 base of the junction unmatched. The CDR3 is CASSGTGNYGYTF. The CDR3 coding sequence is TGTGCCAGCTCGGGGACAGGGAACTATGGCTACACCTTC.

This clonotype has at least ten counts. The gene calls are TRBV7-2 and TRBJ1-6; D gene ambiguous. The CDR3 is 16 residues long. The germline V and J ends were trimmed by 6 bases and 8 bases, with 20 bases remaining between them. Germline V gene data show CDR1 as SGHTA and CDR2 as FQGNSA. CDR3 residues: CASSISWTPADSPLHF. CDR3 sequence (DNA): TGTGCCAGCAGTATAAGTTGGACCCCGGCGGATTCACCCCTCCACTTT.

This clonotype was detected many times. V and J are TRBV5-1 and TRBJ1-2; unclear D gene. Germline V gives CDR1 SGHRS, CDR2 YFSETQ. Deletions cut 5 bases from V and 4 bases from J, with 18 bases between. This CDR3 comprises 15 residues. This chain's CDR3 is CASRRATRMGYGYTF. Written as DNA, the CDR3 is TGCGCCAGCAGAAGGGCAACAAGGATGGGCTATGGCTACACCTTC. The variable domain in full, with the rest retrieved from reference TRBV5-1 and TRBJ1-2, is KAGVTQTPRYLIKTRGQQVTLSCSPISGHRSVSWYQQTPGQGLQFLFEYFSETQRNKGNFPGRFSGRQFSNSRSEMNVSTLELGDSALYLCASRRATRMGYGYTFGSGTRLTVV.